What follows is one T cell receptor (beta chain) and its context. Its target is unknown. PCR was performed using 60 Vbeta and 13 Jbeta primers. Profiled with immunoSEQ multiplex PCR; TCRdb holds only in-frame clones, not every one. The table includes about 89,000 clones, about 83% detected once. These data are taken from a study of cytomegalovirus exposure and HLA in healthy donors. Across the whole study: Unique TCRs numbering approximately 81 million, obtained from HLA-typed donors, made up an early data release.

Germline lookup yields CDR1 MGHRA and CDR2 YSYEKL. After removal of 3 bases from V and 11 bases from J, the junction contained 5 bases not matched to a gene. CDR3 length: 12 amino acids. Broader study findings: Through in vitro validation, three CMV-associated chains were shown to be specific for CMV antigens. Later work found most CMV-associated TCR beta chains apparently HLA-restricted.

The sample was PBMCs. This clonotype was sampled from a female donor in good health and CMV-seropositive. The chain employs TRBV4-1 and TRBJ2-5, with 8 bases fitting TRBD1. CDR3 region: CASSQMTGEQYF. The DNA for the CDR3 is TGCGCCAGCAGCCAGATGACAGGGGAGCAGTACTTC.